This T cell receptor beta chain comes out of a study of blood T cell repertoires in COVID-19. Study as a whole: From T cells, B-cell-depleted T cells, or PBMCs came the material, which was cDNA or gDNA.

TCRdb keeps only in-frame clones here, not all; method: immunoSEQ multiplex PCR. The data show more than 30,000 clones, approximately 90% seen once. The CDR3 has 19 residues. The V gene lost 5 bases and the J gene lost 3 bases, with 29 bases spanning the gap. Germline V gene sequence: CDR1 SEHNR, CDR2 FQNEAQ (reference sequence). This clone showed up just a few times. Material for sequencing was peripheral blood. J is TRBJ2-7 and V is TRBV7-9; D possibly corresponds to TRBD1 (5 bases). The sequence was obtained from a man aged 55 to 69 with active COVID-19. The CDR3 here is CASSTQARGRQPRIYEQYF. CDR3 sequence (DNA): TGTGCCAGCAGCACACAAGCAAGGGGTCGGCAGCCTAGGATCTACGAGCAGTACTTC.